This passage covers 6 T cell receptor beta chains from one sample sequenced in a study of shared clonotypes between healthy human individuals. The naive CD8 population came from CD45RO-negative cells selected for CCR7, without terminally differentiated effector memory CD45RA+ cells. Clones were sequenced by immunoSEQ multiplex PCR, and TCRdb holds only the in-frame ones, with some missing. In the table there are about 2.1 million clones, 93% of which are singletons. Sequences were obtained from naive CD8+ T cells from PBMCs. These receptors were collected from a man aged 18 to 29 in good health. Some clones in this sample may be carry-over from other donors' samples.

In regard to this clone: Other DNA sequences in this sample translate to the same CDR3. The rearrangement joins TRBV10-3 to TRBJ1-1, with a tentative D call TRBD1 (5 bases). Germline CDR1 reads ENHRY; CDR2 reads SYGVKD. The V gene lost 4 bases and the J gene lost 6 bases, with 6 bases spanning the gap. The CDR3 runs 11 residues. CDR3 region: CAISGGAEAFF. The CDR3 DNA sequence: TGTGCCATCAGTGGGGGGGCTGAAGCTTTCTTT.

This chain connects TRBV11-3 to TRBJ2-5; D is unresolved. CDR3 length: 13 residues. V dropped 4 bases and J dropped 2 bases, with 8 bases sitting between them. Per germline, CDR1 SGHNT and CDR2 YENEEA. The CDR3 is CASSYRAQETQYF. DNA for the CDR3: TGTGCCAGCAGCTATCGGGCGCAAGAGACCCAGTACTTC.

V and J are TRBV19 and TRBJ2-2; D gene uncertain. Germline CDR1 and CDR2: LNHDA and SQIVND (reference sequence). V dropped 3 bases and J dropped 2 bases, with 7 bases sitting between them. The CDR3 is 14 residues long. CDR3 in amino acids: CASSIFRNTGELFF. CDR3 DNA sequence: TGTGCCAGTAGTATCTTCAGAAACACCGGGGAGCTGTTTTTT.

This sequence joins TRBV29-1 and TRBJ2-7, with TRBD2 matching over 7 bases. Trimming at V came to 2 bases and at J to 2 bases, leaving 9 bases not matched to a gene. The V gene's germline CDR1 is SQVTM and CDR2 ANQGSEA. The CDR3 runs 15 residues. The CDR3 protein is CSVEWWPGGTYEQYF. The DNA of the CDR3 is TGCAGCGTTGAATGGTGGCCGGGAGGTACCTACGAGCAGTACTTC.

The chain joins TRBV9 to TRBJ2-7, with D maybe TRBD1 (6 bases). The V end lost 1 base, the J end lost 1 base, and 9 bases lay between the germline ends. The germline V gene has CDR1 SGDLS and CDR2 YYNGEE. This CDR3 region has 14 residues. CDR3 residues: CASSVNRASYEQYF. DNA for the CDR3: TGTGCCAGCAGCGTAAACAGGGCATCCTACGAGCAGTACTTC. The variable domain in full, completed from reference TRBV9 and TRBJ2-7, reads DSGVTQTPKHLITATGQRVTLRCSPRSGDLSVYWYQQSLDQGLQFLIQYYNGEERAKGNILERFSAQQFPDLHSELNLSSLELGDSALYFCASSVNRASYEQYFGPGTRLTVT.

The chain recombines TRBV9 with TRBJ2-1; D uncertain. The germline V gene encodes CDR1 SGDLS and CDR2 YYNGEE. The CDR3 runs 12 residues. V lost 3 bases and J lost 3, with 4 bases in between. CDR3 DNA: TGTGCCAGCAGCGAAAACTACAATGAGCAGTTCTTC. Its translation is CASSENYNEQFF. Combining the CDR3 with reference TRBV9 and TRBJ2-1 gives the whole variable domain DSGVTQTPKHLITATGQRVTLRCSPRSGDLSVYWYQQSLDQGLQFLIQYYNGEERAKGNILERFSAQQFPDLHSELNLSSLELGDSALYFCASSENYNEQFFGPGTRLTVL.